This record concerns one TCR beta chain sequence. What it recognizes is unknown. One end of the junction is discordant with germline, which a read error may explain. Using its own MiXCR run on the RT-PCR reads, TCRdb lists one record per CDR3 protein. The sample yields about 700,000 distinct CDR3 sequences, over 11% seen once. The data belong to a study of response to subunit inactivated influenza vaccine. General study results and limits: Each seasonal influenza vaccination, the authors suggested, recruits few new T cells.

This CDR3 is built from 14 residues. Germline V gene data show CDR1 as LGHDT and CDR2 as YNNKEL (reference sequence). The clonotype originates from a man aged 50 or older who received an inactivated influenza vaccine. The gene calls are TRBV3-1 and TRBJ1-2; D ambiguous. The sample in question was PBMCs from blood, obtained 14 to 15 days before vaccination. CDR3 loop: CASSLATPNYGYTF. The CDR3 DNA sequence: TGTGCCAGCAGCCTGGCCACCCCTAATTATGGCTACACCTTC.